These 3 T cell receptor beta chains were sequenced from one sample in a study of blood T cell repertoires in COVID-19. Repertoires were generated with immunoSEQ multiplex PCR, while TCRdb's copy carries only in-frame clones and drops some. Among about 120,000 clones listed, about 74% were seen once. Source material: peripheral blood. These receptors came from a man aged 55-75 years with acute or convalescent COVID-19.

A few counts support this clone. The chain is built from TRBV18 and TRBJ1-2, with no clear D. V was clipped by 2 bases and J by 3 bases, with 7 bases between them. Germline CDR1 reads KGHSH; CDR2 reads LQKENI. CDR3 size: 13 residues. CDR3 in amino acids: CASSPGEHYGYTF. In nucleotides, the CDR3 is TGTGCCAGCTCACCAGGGGAGCACTATGGCTACACCTTC.

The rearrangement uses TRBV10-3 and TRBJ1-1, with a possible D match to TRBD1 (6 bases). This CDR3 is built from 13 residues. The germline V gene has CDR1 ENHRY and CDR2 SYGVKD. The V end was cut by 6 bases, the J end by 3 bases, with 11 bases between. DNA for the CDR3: TGTGCCATCAGCGAGAACAGGGACACTGAAGCTTTCTTT. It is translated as CAISENRDTEAFF.

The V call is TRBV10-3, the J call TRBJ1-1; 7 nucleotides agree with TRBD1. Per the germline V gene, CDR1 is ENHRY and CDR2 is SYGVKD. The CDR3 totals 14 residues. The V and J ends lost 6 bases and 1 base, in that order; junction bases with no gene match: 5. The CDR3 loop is CAIRPGQKNTEAFF. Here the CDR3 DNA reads TGTGCCATCAGGCCGGGACAGAAGAACACTGAAGCTTTCTTT.